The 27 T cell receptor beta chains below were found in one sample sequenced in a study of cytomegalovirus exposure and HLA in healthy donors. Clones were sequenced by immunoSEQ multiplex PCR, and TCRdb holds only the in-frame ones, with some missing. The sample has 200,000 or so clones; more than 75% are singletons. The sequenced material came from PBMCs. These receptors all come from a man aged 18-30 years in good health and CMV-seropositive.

CDR3 bases: TGTGCCAGCAGCGTAGGGCCAGGGTCAGGGGATGAGCAGTTCTTC. This sequence encodes CASSVGPGSGDEQFF. This chain links TRBV9 with TRBJ2-1, with D maybe TRBD1 (6 bases). The CDR3 length is 15 residues. In germline, CDR1 is SGDLS, CDR2 YYNGEE. Trimming pared 0 bases from V and 8 bases from J, leaving 15 bases between.

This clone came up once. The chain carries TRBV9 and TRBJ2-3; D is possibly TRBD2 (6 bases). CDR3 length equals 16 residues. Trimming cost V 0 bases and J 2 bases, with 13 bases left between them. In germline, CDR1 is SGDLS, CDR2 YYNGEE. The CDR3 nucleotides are TGTGCCAGCAGCGTAGGGTCTAGCGTATACACAGATACGCAGTATTTT. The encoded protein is CASSVGSSVYTDTQYF.

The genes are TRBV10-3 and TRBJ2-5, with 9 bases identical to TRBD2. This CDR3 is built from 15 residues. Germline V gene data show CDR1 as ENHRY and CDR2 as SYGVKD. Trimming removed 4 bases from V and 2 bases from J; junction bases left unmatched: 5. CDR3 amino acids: CAISASSGNQETQYF. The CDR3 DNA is TGTGCCATCAGTGCGTCTAGCGGGAATCAAGAGACCCAGTACTTC.

The CDR3 DNA is TGTGCCACCAGCAGAGATAACAACTACAATGAGCAGTTCTTC. It encodes CATSRDNNYNEQFF. The chain carries TRBV15 and TRBJ2-1; D remains unclear. The CDR3 extends over 14 amino acids. Trimming left V 0 bases short and J 3 bases short, with 6 bases between. Per the germline V gene, CDR1 is LNHNV and CDR2 is YYDKDF (reference sequence).

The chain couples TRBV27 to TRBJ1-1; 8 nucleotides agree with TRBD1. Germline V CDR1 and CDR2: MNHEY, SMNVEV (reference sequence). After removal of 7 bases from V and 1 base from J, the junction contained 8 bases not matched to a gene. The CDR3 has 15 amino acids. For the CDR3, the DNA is TGTGCCAGCACCACGAACAGGGGGACGAACACTGAAGCTTTCTTT. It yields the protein CASTTNRGTNTEAFF.

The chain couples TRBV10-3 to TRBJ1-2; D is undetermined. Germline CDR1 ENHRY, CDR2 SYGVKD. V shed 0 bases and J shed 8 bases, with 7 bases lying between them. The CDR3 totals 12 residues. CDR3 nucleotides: TGTGCCATCAGTGAGTCGAGGGAGGGCTACACCTTC. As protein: CAISESREGYTF.

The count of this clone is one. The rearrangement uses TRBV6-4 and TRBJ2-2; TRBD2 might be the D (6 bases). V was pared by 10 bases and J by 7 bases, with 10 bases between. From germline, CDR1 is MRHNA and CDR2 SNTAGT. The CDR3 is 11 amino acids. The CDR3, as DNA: TGTGCCACCAGACTAGGCGGGGAGCTGTTTTTT. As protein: CATRLGGELFF.

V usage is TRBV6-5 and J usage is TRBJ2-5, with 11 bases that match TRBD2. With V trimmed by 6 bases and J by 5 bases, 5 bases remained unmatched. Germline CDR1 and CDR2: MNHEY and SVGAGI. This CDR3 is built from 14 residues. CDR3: CASSWTSGFETQYF. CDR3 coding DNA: TGTGCCAGCAGCTGGACTAGCGGGTTTGAGACCCAGTACTTC.

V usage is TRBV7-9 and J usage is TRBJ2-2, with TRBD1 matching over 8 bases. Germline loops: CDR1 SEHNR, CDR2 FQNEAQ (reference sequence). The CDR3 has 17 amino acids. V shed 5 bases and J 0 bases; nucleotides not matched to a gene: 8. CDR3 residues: CASSKGQVFANTGELFF. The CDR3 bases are TGTGCCAGCAGCAAGGGACAGGTCTTCGCGAACACCGGGGAGCTGTTTTTT.

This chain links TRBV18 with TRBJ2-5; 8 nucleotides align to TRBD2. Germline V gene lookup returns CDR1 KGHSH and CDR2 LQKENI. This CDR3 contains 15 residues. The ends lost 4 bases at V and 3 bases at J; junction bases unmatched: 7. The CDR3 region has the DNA TGTGCCAGCTCACGGGAAGCGGGAGAGGAAGAGACCCAGTACTTC. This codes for CASSREAGEEETQYF.

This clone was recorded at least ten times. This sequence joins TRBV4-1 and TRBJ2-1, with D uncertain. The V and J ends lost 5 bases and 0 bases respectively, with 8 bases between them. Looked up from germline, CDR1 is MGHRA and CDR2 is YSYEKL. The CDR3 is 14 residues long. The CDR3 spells CASSKSSSYNEQFF. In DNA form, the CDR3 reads TGCGCCAGCAGCAAGAGTAGCTCCTACAATGAGCAGTTCTTC.

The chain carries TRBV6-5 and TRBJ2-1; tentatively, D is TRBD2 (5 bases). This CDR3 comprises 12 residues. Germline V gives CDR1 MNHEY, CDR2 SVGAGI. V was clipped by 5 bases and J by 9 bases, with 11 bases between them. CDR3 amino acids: CASSNLAAEQFF. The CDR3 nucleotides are TGTGCCAGCAGTAACCTAGCAGCTGAGCAGTTCTTC.

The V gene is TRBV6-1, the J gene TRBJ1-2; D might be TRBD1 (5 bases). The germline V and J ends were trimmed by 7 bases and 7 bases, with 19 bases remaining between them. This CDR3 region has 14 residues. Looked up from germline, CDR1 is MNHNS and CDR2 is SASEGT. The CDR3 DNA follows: TGTGCCAGCACCCAACTAACCGGGGGAGGTGGCTACACCTTC. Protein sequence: CASTQLTGGGGYTF.

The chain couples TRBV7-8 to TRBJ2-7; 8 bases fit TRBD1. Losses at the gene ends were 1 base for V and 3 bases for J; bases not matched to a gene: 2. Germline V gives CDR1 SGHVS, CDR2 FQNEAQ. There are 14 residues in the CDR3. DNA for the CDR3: TGTGCCAGCAGCTTAGACAGGGGGGACTACGAGCAGTACTTC. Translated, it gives CASSLDRGDYEQYF.

The CDR3 loop reads CASGGRASGTYEQYF. The CDR3 DNA is TGTGCCAGTGGAGGGCGGGCTAGCGGGACCTACGAGCAGTACTTC. This rearrangement joins TRBV18 to TRBJ2-7, with 9 bases aligning to TRBD2. Germline values: CDR1 KGHSH, CDR2 LQKENI. V lost 9 bases to trimming and J lost 2 bases; unmatched junction nucleotides: 11. The CDR3 has 15 amino acids. Combining the CDR3 with reference TRBV18 and TRBJ2-7 gives the whole variable domain NAGVMQNPRHLVRRRGQEARLRCSPMKGHSHVYWYRQLPEEGLKFMVYLQKENIIDESGMPKERFSAEFPKEGPSILRIQQVVRGDSAAYFCASGGRASGTYEQYFGPGTRLTVT.

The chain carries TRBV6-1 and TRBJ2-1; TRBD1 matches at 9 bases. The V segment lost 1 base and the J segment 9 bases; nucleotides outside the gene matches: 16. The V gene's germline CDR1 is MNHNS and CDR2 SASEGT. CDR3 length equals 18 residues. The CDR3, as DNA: TGTGCCAGCAGTGAAGGACAGGGGGTAGCGGCCAGATTGCTTGAGCAGTTCTTC. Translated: CASSEGQGVAARLLEQFF.

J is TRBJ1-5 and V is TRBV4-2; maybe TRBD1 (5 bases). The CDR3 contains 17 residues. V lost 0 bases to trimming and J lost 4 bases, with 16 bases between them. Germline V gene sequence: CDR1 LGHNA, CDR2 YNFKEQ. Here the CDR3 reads CASSQEGAQGGNQPQHF. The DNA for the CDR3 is TGTGCCAGCAGCCAAGAAGGTGCGCAGGGTGGTAATCAGCCCCAGCATTTT.

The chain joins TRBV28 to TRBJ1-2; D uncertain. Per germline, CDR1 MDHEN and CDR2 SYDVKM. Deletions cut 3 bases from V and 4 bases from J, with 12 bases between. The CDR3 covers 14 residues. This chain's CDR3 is CASSLARLSYGYTF. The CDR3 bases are TGTGCCAGCAGTTTGGCGAGGTTAAGCTATGGCTACACCTTC.

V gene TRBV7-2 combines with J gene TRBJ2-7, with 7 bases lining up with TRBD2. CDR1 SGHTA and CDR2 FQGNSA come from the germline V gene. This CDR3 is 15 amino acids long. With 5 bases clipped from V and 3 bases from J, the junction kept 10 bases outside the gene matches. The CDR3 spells CASSPHASGIYEQYF. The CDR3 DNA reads TGTGCCAGCAGCCCCCACGCTAGCGGTATCTACGAGCAGTACTTC.

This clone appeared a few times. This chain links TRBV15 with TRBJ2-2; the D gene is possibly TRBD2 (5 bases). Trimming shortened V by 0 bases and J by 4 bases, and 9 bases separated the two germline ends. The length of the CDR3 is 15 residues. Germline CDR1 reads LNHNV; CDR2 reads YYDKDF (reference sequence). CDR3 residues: CATSRDAGSTGELFF. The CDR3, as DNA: TGTGCCACCAGCAGAGATGCGGGTAGCACCGGGGAGCTGTTTTTT.

The chain's CDR3 is CASSASGDTDTQYF. The CDR3 DNA reads TGTGCCAGCAGCGCTAGCGGGGACACAGATACGCAGTATTTT. The genes are TRBV9 and TRBJ2-3, with TRBD2 matching over 9 bases. CDR1 and CDR2 from the germline V gene are SGDLS and YYNGEE. The V segment lost 3 bases and the J segment 2 bases; nucleotides outside the gene matches: 1. CDR3 length: 14 amino acids.

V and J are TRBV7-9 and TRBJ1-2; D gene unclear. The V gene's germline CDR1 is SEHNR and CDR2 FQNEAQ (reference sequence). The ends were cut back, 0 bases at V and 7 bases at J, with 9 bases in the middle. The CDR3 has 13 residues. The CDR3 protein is CASSLASGFGYTF. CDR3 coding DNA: TGTGCCAGCAGCTTAGCGTCCGGGTTTGGCTACACCTTC.

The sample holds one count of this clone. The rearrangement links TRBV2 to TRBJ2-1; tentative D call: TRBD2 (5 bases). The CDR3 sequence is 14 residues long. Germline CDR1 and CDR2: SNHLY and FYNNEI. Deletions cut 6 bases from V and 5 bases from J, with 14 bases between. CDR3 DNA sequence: TGTGCCAGCAGCCCGAGGACTGCCAACAATGAGCAGTTCTTC. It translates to CASSPRTANNEQFF.

CDR3 bases: TGTGCCAGCAGCCCGAGCAGGGACTACGAGCAGTACTTC. Translating it yields CASSPSRDYEQYF. The rearrangement links TRBV7-2 to TRBJ2-7, with a possible D match to TRBD1 (5 bases). Trimming cost V 5 bases and J 3 bases, with 11 bases left between them. Germline values: CDR1 SGHTA, CDR2 FQGNSA. The CDR3 is 13 residues long. Full variable domain (missing parts from reference TRBV7-2 and TRBJ2-7): GAGVSQSPSNKVTEKGKDVELRCDPISGHTALYWYRQSLGQGLEFLIYFQGNSAPDKSGLPSDRFSAERTGGSVSTLTIQRTQQEDSAVYLCASSPSRDYEQYFGPGTRLTVT.

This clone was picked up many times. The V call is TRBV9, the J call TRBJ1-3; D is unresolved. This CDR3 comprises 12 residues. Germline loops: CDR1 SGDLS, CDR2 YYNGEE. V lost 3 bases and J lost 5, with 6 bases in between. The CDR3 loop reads CASSAGRNTIYF. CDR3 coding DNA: TGTGCCAGCAGCGCCGGTAGAAACACCATATATTTT.

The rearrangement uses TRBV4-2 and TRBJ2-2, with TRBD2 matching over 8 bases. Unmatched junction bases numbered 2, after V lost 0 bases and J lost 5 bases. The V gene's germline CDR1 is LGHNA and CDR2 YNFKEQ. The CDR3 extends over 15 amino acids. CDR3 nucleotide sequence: TGTGCCAGCAGCCAAGAGTTAGCGGGAACCGGGGAGCTGTTTTTT. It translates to CASSQELAGTGELFF.

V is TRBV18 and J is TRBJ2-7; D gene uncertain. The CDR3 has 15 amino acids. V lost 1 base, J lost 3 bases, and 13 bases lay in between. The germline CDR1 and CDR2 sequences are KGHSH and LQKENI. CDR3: CASSPRHRDFYEQYF. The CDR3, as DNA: TGTGCCAGCTCACCACGACACAGAGATTTCTACGAGCAGTACTTC.